A single T cell receptor (beta chain) is shown here with its context. Authors' data handling: It was from reference gene primer amplification that nucleated cell counts were estimated. The protocol was immunoSEQ multiplex PCR, while the TCRdb copy is restricted to in-frame clones and leaves out a portion. That table gives V, J and clone size, and the DNA gave D and trimming. This table has around 98,000 clones, around 84% appearing once. The data are from a study of blood T cell repertoires in COVID-19. Study at large: Collection of acute and convalescent COVID-19 samples took place in the United States, Italy and Spain. PBMCs, B-cell-depleted T cells, or T cells provided the cDNA or gDNA that made up the material.

From germline, CDR1 is SGHNT and CDR2 YENEEA. V dropped 4 bases and J dropped 4; count of bases not matched to a gene: 6. This CDR3 is 14 amino acids long. Source material: peripheral blood. The TCR originated in an older woman with acute or convalescent COVID-19. This chain connects TRBV11-3 to TRBJ2-7; 8 bases map to TRBD2. CDR3 amino acids: CASSSGTGGYEQYF. The CDR3, as DNA: TGTGCCAGCAGCTCCGGGACGGGGGGGTACGAGCAGTACTTC.